One sample yielded the 12 T cell receptor beta chains listed below, sequenced in a study of Ad26.COV2.S vaccination and SARS-CoV-2 variants. The data were produced by immunoSEQ multiplex PCR, yet TCRdb's version contains in-frame clones alone and is incomplete. The sample includes hundreds of thousands of clones, approximately 87% seen only once; the top ten take around 3%. Stated treatment: over 15 received Ad26.COV2.S at low or high dose, single or two shots; 5 received placebo; per-sample allocation not given. Samples were taken on day 63 after the first vaccine or placebo injection. Specimen: peripheral blood, collected in a trial of Ad26.COV2.S vaccine versus placebo. These receptors were obtained from a person between 18 and 60 years old who received the Ad26.COV2.S COVID-19 vaccine or a placebo.

The rearrangement links TRBV15 to TRBJ2-7; 8 nucleotides agree with TRBD1. CDR1 is LNHNV, CDR2 YYDKDF, per germline (reference sequence). With 1 base clipped from V and 0 bases from J, the junction kept 2 bases outside the gene matches. The CDR3 consists of 15 residues. CDR3 nucleotides: TGTGCCACCAGCAGAGGAACAGGGGGCTCCTACGAGCAGTACTTC. It encodes CATSRGTGGSYEQYF. Using reference TRBV15 and TRBJ2-7 for the parts outside the CDR3, the full variable domain is DAMVIQNPRYQVTQFGKPVTLSCSQTLNHNVMYWYQQKSSQAPKLLFHYYDKDFNNEADTPDNFQSRRPNTSFCFLDIRSPGLGDTAMYLCATSRGTGGSYEQYFGPGTRLTVT.

The chain recombines TRBV7-9 with TRBJ2-5; TRBD2 might be the D (7 bases). This CDR3 comprises 14 residues. The germline V gene has CDR1 SEHNR and CDR2 FQNEAQ (reference sequence). V was pared by 0 bases and J by 5 bases, with 10 bases between. As DNA, the CDR3 is TGTGCCAGCAGCTTAGCGGGGGGGCTGGAGACCCAGTACTTC. It is translated as CASSLAGGLETQYF.

The rearrangement joins TRBV3-1 (or the pseudogene TRBV3-2) to TRBJ2-3; D is unresolved. The germline V gene has CDR1 LGHDT and CDR2 YNNKEL (reference sequence). This CDR3 is built from 16 residues. V dropped 1 base and J dropped 0 bases, with 11 bases sitting between them. This CDR3 reads CASSQGVRQSTDTQYF. The CDR3, as DNA: TGTGCCAGCAGCCAAGGTGTTCGGCAGAGCACAGATACGCAGTATTTT.

The J gene is TRBJ2-1, the V gene TRBV3-1 (or the pseudogene TRBV3-2); D gene unclear. Trimming left V 7 bases short and J 6 bases short, with 16 bases between. Germline V gene lookup returns CDR1 LGHDT and CDR2 YNNKEL (reference sequence). This CDR3 comprises 14 residues. CDR3 DNA sequence: TGTGCCAGCACCAAAACCTACCCGGGCAATGAGCAGTTCTTC. It translates to CASTKTYPGNEQFF.

The chain recombines TRBV5-4 with TRBJ2-5, with D perhaps TRBD2 (7 bases). Looked up from germline, CDR1 is SGHNT and CDR2 is YYREEE (reference sequence). Trimming cost V 2 bases and J 1 base, with 12 bases left between them. The CDR3 totals 15 residues. This chain's CDR3 is CASSFGGGRQETQYF. In DNA, the CDR3 is TGTGCCAGCAGCTTTGGCGGGGGCCGCCAAGAGACCCAGTACTTC.

This clone occurred once. V and J are TRBV21-1 and TRBJ1-3; the DNA was not compared with TRBD1, the D call given in the table. TRBV21-1 is labeled a pseudogene. The CDR3 length is 16 residues. The CDR3 sequence is CASSKGHRSSGNTIYF. The CDR3 region has the DNA TGTGCCAGCAGCAAAGGACACCGAAGCTCTGGAAACACCATATATTTT.

This clone was counted only a few times. The chain has TRBV7-6 and TRBJ2-1; 8 positions match TRBD1. Germline assignment: CDR1 SGHVS and CDR2 FNYEAQ. The junction had 7 bases not matched to a gene; V was cut back by 3 bases and J by 12 bases. The CDR3 sequence is 13 residues long. For the CDR3, the DNA is TGTGCCAGCAGCTTTAGGACAGGGAGAGGGCAGTTCTTC. Its translation is CASSFRTGRGQFF.

This chain connects TRBV7-9 to TRBJ2-1, with 10 bases fitting TRBD2. The CDR3 is made up of 16 amino acids. Germline CDR1 and CDR2: SEHNR and FQNEAQ (reference sequence). After removal of 2 bases from V and 4 bases from J, the junction contained 5 bases not matched to a gene. CDR3 bases: TGTGCCAGCAGCTTACGAAGCGGGGGGGAATACAATGAGCAGTTCTTC. Translated, it gives CASSLRSGGEYNEQFF.

The V and J genes are TRBV5-4 and TRBJ2-6; TRBD1 agrees at 7 bases. The germline CDR1 and CDR2 sequences are SGHNT and YYREEE (reference sequence). There are 20 residues in the CDR3. Germline trimming cut 2 bases from V and 0 bases from J; bases unmatched to any gene: 14. In nucleotides, the CDR3 is TGTGCCAGCAGCTTAAGGGCCGGGACAGCCTTTAGCTCTGGGGCCAACGTCCTGACTTTC. It encodes CASSLRAGTAFSSGANVLTF. Drawing the rest from reference TRBV5-4 and TRBJ2-6, the complete variable domain is ETGVTQSPTHLIKTRGQQVTLRCSSQSGHNTVSWYQQALGQGPQFIFQYYREEENGRGNFPPRFSGLQFPNYSSELNVNALELDDSALYLCASSLRAGTAFSSGANVLTFGAGSRLTVL.

CDR3 coding DNA: TGTGCCACTACCCGCGGAGGGATGAACACTGAAGCTTTCTTT. Protein: CATTRGGMNTEAFF. This sequence joins TRBV10-3 and TRBJ1-1; D uncertain. Looked up from germline, CDR1 is ENHRY and CDR2 is SYGVKD. This CDR3 comprises 14 residues. V lost 10 bases to trimming and J lost 0 bases, with 15 bases between them.

The V gene is TRBV27, the J gene TRBJ2-7; TRBD2 aligns across 8 bases. Germline CDR1 reads MNHEY; CDR2 reads SMNVEV (reference sequence). The CDR3 runs 14 residues. After removal of 3 bases from V and 0 bases from J, the junction contained 1 base not matched to a gene. Here the CDR3 reads CASSFSGNSYEQYF. The CDR3 DNA follows: TGTGCCAGCAGTTTTAGCGGGAACTCCTACGAGCAGTACTTC.

This rearrangement joins TRBV13 to TRBJ2-2; TRBD2 matches at 7 bases. Unmatched junction bases numbered 7, after V lost 5 bases and J lost 1 base. Germline CDR1 PRHDT, CDR2 FYEKMQ (reference sequence). CDR3 length: 16 amino acids. The chain's CDR3 is CASSALGGKNTGELFF. The CDR3 coding sequence is TGTGCCAGCAGCGCGTTGGGGGGGAAGAACACCGGGGAGCTGTTTTTT. Based on the CDR3 plus reference TRBV13 and TRBJ2-2, the full variable domain is AAGVIQSPRHLIKEKRETATLKCYPIPRHDTVYWYQQGPGQDPQFLISFYEKMQSDKGSIPDRFSAQQFSDYHSELNMSSLELGDSALYFCASSALGGKNTGELFFGEGSRLTVL.